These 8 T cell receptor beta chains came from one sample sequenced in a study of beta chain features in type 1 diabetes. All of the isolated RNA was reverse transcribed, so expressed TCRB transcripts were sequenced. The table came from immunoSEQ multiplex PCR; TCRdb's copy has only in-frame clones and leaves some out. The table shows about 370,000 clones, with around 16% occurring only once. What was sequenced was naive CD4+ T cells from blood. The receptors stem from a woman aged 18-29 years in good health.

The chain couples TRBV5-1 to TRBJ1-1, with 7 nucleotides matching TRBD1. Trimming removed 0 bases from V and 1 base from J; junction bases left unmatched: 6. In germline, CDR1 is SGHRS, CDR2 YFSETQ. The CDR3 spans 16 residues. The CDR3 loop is CASSLGRGTENTEAFF. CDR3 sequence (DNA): TGCGCCAGCAGCTTGGGCCGTGGGACAGAGAACACTGAAGCTTTCTTT.

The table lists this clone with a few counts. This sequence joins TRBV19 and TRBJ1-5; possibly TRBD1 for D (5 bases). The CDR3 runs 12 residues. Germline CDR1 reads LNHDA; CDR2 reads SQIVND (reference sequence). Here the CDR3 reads CAGYRRGQPQHF. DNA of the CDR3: TGTGCAGGATACAGGCGGGGTCAGCCCCAGCATTTT.

The chain's CDR3 is CASSPGTVYGYTF. In DNA, the CDR3 is TGTGCCAGCAGCCCCGGGACAGTCTATGGCTACACCTTC. The rearrangement joins TRBV9 to TRBJ1-2; 7 nucleotides line up with TRBD1. Germline CDR1 and CDR2: SGDLS and YYNGEE. Trimming removed 4 bases from V and 4 bases from J; junction bases left unmatched: 4. The CDR3 covers 13 residues.

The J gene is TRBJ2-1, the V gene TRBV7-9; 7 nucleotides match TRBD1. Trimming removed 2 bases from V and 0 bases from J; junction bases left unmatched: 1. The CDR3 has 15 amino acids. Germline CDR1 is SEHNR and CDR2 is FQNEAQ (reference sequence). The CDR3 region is CASSLQGVSYNEQFF. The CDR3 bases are TGTGCCAGCAGCTTACAGGGGGTCTCCTACAATGAGCAGTTCTTC.

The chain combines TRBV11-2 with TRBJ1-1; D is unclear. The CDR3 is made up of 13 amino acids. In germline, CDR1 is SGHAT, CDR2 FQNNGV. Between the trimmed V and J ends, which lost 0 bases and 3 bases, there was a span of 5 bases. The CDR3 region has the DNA TGTGCCAGCAGCTTAGATCGGTACACTGAAGCTTTCTTT. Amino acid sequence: CASSLDRYTEAFF.

As DNA, the CDR3 is TGTGCCAGCAGTTTAACTCCGGCAGGGGGCACAGATACGCAGTATTTT. Its translation is CASSLTPAGGTDTQYF. The rearrangement uses TRBV27 and TRBJ2-3; weak D call: TRBD1 (6 bases). The CDR3 contains 16 residues. Germline loops: CDR1 MNHEY, CDR2 SMNVEV (reference sequence). The V and J ends lost 2 bases and 1 base respectively, with 13 bases between them.

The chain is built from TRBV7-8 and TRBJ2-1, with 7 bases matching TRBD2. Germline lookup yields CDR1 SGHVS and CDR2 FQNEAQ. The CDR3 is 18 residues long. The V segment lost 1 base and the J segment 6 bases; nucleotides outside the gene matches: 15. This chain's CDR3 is CASSLGLFAGAPLNEQFF. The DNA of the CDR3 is TGTGCCAGCAGCTTAGGGTTATTCGCGGGAGCCCCTCTCAATGAGCAGTTCTTC.

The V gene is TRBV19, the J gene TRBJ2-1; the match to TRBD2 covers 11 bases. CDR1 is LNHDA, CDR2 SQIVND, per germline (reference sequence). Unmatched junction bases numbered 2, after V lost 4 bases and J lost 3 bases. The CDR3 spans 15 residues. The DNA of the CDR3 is TGTGCCAGTAGTACGGGGACTAGCGGCTACAATGAGCAGTTCTTC. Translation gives CASSTGTSGYNEQFF.